The rows below give T cell receptor beta chains drawn from one sample of a study of T-cell memory formation after mild COVID-19. TCRdb re-derived calls from the 5' RACE reads in MiXCR, one entry per CDR3 protein. This table has hundreds of thousands of distinct CDR3 sequences, less than 20% appearing once. The sequencing sample was made of PBMCs or a T cell subset sorted from them (not recorded which). The source of these receptors is a man aged 18 to 30 who had mild COVID-19 (a few samples of this study predate the infection). Cell type and time point are not known. The CDR3 runs from the conserved cysteine through the conserved F or W. A D gene is named only where the DNA matches it firmly. Only some rows state a clone size, as once, few, many or a class for expanded clones.

abundance,d_gene,v_gene,j_gene,CDR3nt,CDR3aa
few,-,TRBV3-1,TRBJ1-2,TGTGCCAGCAGCCAAGATATAAGGTTGTGGGGCTACACCTTC,CASSQDIRLWGYTF
few,TRBD2,TRBV4-1,TRBJ2-5,TGCGCCTCTCGGCCTAGCGGGGGGTCCCAAGAGACCCAGTACTTC,CASRPSGGSQETQYF
-,TRBD1,TRBV5-4,TRBJ2-2,TGTGCCAGCAGCTTTCTAGGGACAGGGGACGGGGAGCTGTTTTTT,CASSFLGTGDGELFF
-,TRBD2,TRBV12-3/TRBV12-4,TRBJ2-1,TGTGCCAGCAGAGGACTAGCGGGGGGAGAGCAGTTCTTC,CASRGLAGGEQFF
few,TRBD2,TRBV14,TRBJ2-5,TGTGCCAGCAGCTTCAACGGGGGGACCCATCAAGAGACCCAGTACTTC,CASSFNGGTHQETQYF
-,-,TRBV28,TRBJ1-5,TGTGCCAGCAGCCTACTGCGGCAGGGTCAGCCCCAGCATTTT,CASSLLRQGQPQHF
-,-,TRBV6-5,TRBJ2-1,TGTGCCAGCAGCTTGGGGACGGTCTCCTACAATGAGCAGTTCTTC,CASSLGTVSYNEQFF
-,TRBD2,TRBV12-3/TRBV12-4,TRBJ2-1,TGTGCCACCTCTGGGGGGGAGCTAAGCTCCTACAATGAGCAGTTCTTC,CATSGGELSSYNEQFF
-,-,TRBV21-1,TRBJ1-1,TGTGCCAGCAGCAATGAGGCCACTGAAGCTTTCTTT,CASSNEATEAFF
few,-,TRBV6-2/TRBV6-3,TRBJ2-1,TGTGCCAGCAAAAAACCAGGGTACAATGAGCAGTTCTTC,CASKKPGYNEQFF
-,-,TRBV14,TRBJ1-2,TGTGCCAGCAGCCCGCCTCTCCAGACAGCGCAGCCTGGCTATGGCTACACCTTC,CASSPPLQTAQPGYGYTF
few,-,TRBV20-1,TRBJ1-2,TGCAGTGCTAGAGAGGCAGGGGTCTATGGCTACACCTTC,CSAREAGVYGYTF
once,-,TRBV7-9,TRBJ1-1,TGTGCCAGCAAGGGCCAGGATCGCACTGAAGCTTTCTTT,CASKGQDRTEAFF
-,-,TRBV4-1,TRBJ1-2,TGCGCCAGCAGCCAAGCGGCCCAGGGGATTTTCCTTAGTGGCTACACCTTC,CASSQAAQGIFLSGYTF
few,TRBD2,TRBV12-3/TRBV12-4,TRBJ2-1,TGTGCCAGCAGCATGACTAGCGGGGGCTCCTACAATGAGCAGTTCTTC,CASSMTSGGSYNEQFF
few,-,TRBV5-6,TRBJ2-7,TGTGCCAGCAGCTGGCAGGGTTACGAGCAGTACTTC,CASSWQGYEQYF
-,TRBD1,TRBV5-1,TRBJ2-3,TGCGCCAGCAGCTGGGGACAGATACCTAGCACAGATACGCAGTATTTT,CASSWGQIPSTDTQYF
many,-,TRBV19,TRBJ2-5,TGTGCCAGTAGTATTGAGTGGACAGCCGAGACCCAGTACTTC,CASSIEWTAETQYF
-,TRBD1,TRBV7-2,TRBJ2-2,TGTGCCAGCAGTTGGACAGGGGCTAACACCGGGGAGCTGTTTTTT,CASSWTGANTGELFF
-,-,TRBV24-1,TRBJ2-5,TGTGCCACCAGTAGTGTCGGGGCCGGGCTGCAGACCCAGTACTTC,CATSSVGAGLQTQYF
-,TRBD2,TRBV11-2,TRBJ2-1,TGTGCCAGCAGCTTAGAAGGAGCGGGGGGAGACAATGAGCAGTTCTTC,CASSLEGAGGDNEQFF
few,TRBD2,TRBV20-1,TRBJ2-1,TGCAGTGCTAGCGGGTTAGCGGGGGGGCCCTACAATGAGCAGTTCTTC,CSASGLAGGPYNEQFF
few,-,TRBV7-8,TRBJ1-1,TGTGCCAGCAGCTTAACTACGAGGCGGGAAGCTTTCTTT,CASSLTTRREAFF
-,-,TRBV6-1,TRBJ1-6,TGTGCCAGCAGTGAACTTCCAGGGAACCTATATAATTCACCCCTCCACTTT,CASSELPGNLYNSPLHF
-,-,TRBV2,TRBJ1-3,TGTGCCAGCAGTTACAACTCTGGAAACACCATATATTTT,CASSYNSGNTIYF
-,-,TRBV20-1,TRBJ1-1,TGCAGTGCTCAGGACAGTTTGAACACTGAAGCTTTCTTT,CSAQDSLNTEAFF
few,-,TRBV20-1,TRBJ2-3,TGCAGTGCTAGAGGGACCCTCCCAACCACAGATACGCAGTATTTT,CSARGTLPTTDTQYF
-,TRBD1,TRBV20-1,TRBJ1-1,TGCAATGCTGCCAGGGGGGTGGATACTGAAGCTTTCTTT,CNAARGVDTEAFF
few,-,TRBV6-5,TRBJ1-3,TGTGCCAGCAACAAAGGGGGGGAACCGAACACCATATATTTT,CASNKGGEPNTIYF
few,-,TRBV6-6,TRBJ1-2,TGTGCCAGCAGTTATAAATCCATGGAGTCTGGCTACACCTTC,CASSYKSMESGYTF
-,-,TRBV5-1,TRBJ2-7,TGCGCCAGCAGCTTGATTGCAGGGCAGGCCTACGAGCAGTACTTC,CASSLIAGQAYEQYF
few,-,TRBV6-6,TRBJ1-5,TGTGCCAGCAGTTACTCGAGCTCGTCGGGTCAGCCCCAGCATTTT,CASSYSSSSGQPQHF
-,TRBD2,TRBV7-9,TRBJ2-2,TGTGCCAGCAGCGCGACTAGCAACACCGGGGAGCTGTTTTTT,CASSATSNTGELFF
-,-,TRBV5-1,TRBJ2-1,TGCGCCAGCAGCTTGGAGAGGGCCTACAATGAGCAGTTCTTC,CASSLERAYNEQFF
-,TRBD1,TRBV7-2,TRBJ1-2,TGTGCCAGCAGCTACCCGGGACAGGGAAATGGCTACACCTTC,CASSYPGQGNGYTF
-,-,TRBV4-3,TRBJ1-1,TGCGCCAGCAGCCAAGATTTATCCCAGAGGAACACTGAAGCTTTCTTT,CASSQDLSQRNTEAFF
-,-,TRBV5-1,TRBJ1-1,TGCGCCAGCAGCTTGGAATCGTCAGGGCTGGCTGAAGCTTTCTTT,CASSLESSGLAEAFF
few,TRBD2,TRBV4-3,TRBJ2-1,TGCGCCAGCAGCCAGGACCTCCGTAGCGGGTGGGAGTACAATGAGCAGTTCTTC,CASSQDLRSGWEYNEQFF
many,-,TRBV6-5,TRBJ1-2,TGTGCCAGCAGTTACTCCAGGGGCCGTGGCTACACCTTC,CASSYSRGRGYTF
-,-,TRBV5-5,TRBJ2-4,TGTGCCAGCAGCCGTGACATAGATGGAGACATTCAGTACTTC,CASSRDIDGDIQYF
-,-,TRBV18,TRBJ2-7,TGTGCCAGCTCACCACCGACGGGGACGTGGGAGCAGTACTTC,CASSPPTGTWEQYF
medium-sized,TRBD2,TRBV11-2,TRBJ2-2,TGTGCCAGCTGGGGGGGACTAGCGCTCACCGGGGAGCTGTTTTTT,CASWGGLALTGELFF
few,-,TRBV15,TRBJ1-4,TGTGCCACCAGCAGAGACCCCTTCGGCGGAAAACTGTTTTTT,CATSRDPFGGKLFF
few,-,TRBV6-2/TRBV6-3,TRBJ1-1,TGTGCCAGCAGTATCAACAGGATAGGGACTGAAGCTTTCTTT,CASSINRIGTEAFF
many,TRBD1,TRBV12-3/TRBV12-4,TRBJ2-7,TGTGCCAGCCAAATCTCCGGGACAGGCCACGAGCAGTACTTC,CASQISGTGHEQYF
few,-,TRBV30,TRBJ1-1,TGTGCCTGGAGGGGAGGACTTGCTGAAGCTTTCTTT,CAWRGGLAEAFF
few,-,TRBV20-1,TRBJ1-5,TGCAGTGCCAGATACTCACCACAGGGCAATCAGCCCCAGCATTTT,CSARYSPQGNQPQHF
few,-,TRBV4-3,TRBJ2-2,TGCGCCAGCAGCCAAGATCTAGACAGGAACACCGGGGAGCTGTTTTTT,CASSQDLDRNTGELFF
few,TRBD1,TRBV27,TRBJ2-5,TGTGCCAGCAGTTTTATCGGGACAGTGGAGACCCAGTACTTC,CASSFIGTVETQYF
-,-,TRBV11-2,TRBJ2-5,TGTGCCAGCAGCTCCGGGTGGGGGGAGGCGGAGACCCAGTACTTC,CASSSGWGEAETQYF
few,-,TRBV7-2,TRBJ2-2,TGTGCCAGCAGCTTTCAGGGAGTGGACACCGGGGAGCTGTTTTTT,CASSFQGVDTGELFF
few,-,TRBV2,TRBJ1-3,TGTGCCAGCAGCGACCGAGGGGCTGGAAACACCATATATTTT,CASSDRGAGNTIYF
-,TRBD1,TRBV4-1,TRBJ2-7,TGCGCCAGCAGCCAGAACAGGGGCGGCTACGAGCAGTACTTC,CASSQNRGGYEQYF
-,-,TRBV28,TRBJ2-1,TGTGCCAGCAGTTTAGCCGGCCGGACAGCCTCTTACAATGATCAGTTCTTC,CASSLAGRTASYNDQFF